The 13 T cell receptor beta chains presented below share a single source sample, sequenced in a study of STAT5B mutations in CD4+ large granular lymphocyte leukemia. Assay: immunoSEQ multiplex PCR; the TCRdb copy retains only in-frame clones and omits some. The repertoire has 20,000 to 25,000 clones, around 72% of them found once; the top ten carry 0.55% to 0.75%. Sequencing was done on a sample of CD4+ T cells from blood buffy coats. The receptors shown here come from a human donor in good health.

The DNA for the CDR3 is TGTGCCAGCAGCTCAGGATTCGGCACAGATACGCAGTATTTT. Translated: CASSSGFGTDTQYF. This chain uses TRBV7-2 with TRBJ2-3; D unclear. Germline V gives CDR1 SGHTA, CDR2 FQGNSA. This CDR3 is 14 amino acids long. V was clipped by 4 bases and J by 1 base, with 9 bases between them.

The chain recombines TRBV5-4 with TRBJ1-1, with 10 bases matching TRBD1. Germline CDR1 reads SGHNT; CDR2 reads YYREEE (reference sequence). The V gene end was trimmed by 5 bases and the J gene end by 0 bases; junction bases not matched to a gene: 10. The CDR3 runs to 17 residues. DNA for the CDR3: TGTGCCAGCAGGCGGGACAGGGGATTATGGATGAACACTGAAGCTTTCTTT. The encoded protein is CASRRDRGLWMNTEAFF.

This rearrangement joins TRBV7-9 to TRBJ2-7, with D tentatively TRBD1 or TRBD2 (6 bases each). This CDR3 has 17 amino acids. V was cut by 0 bases and J by 4 bases, with 19 bases left in between. Germline-derived CDR1 and CDR2 are SEHNR and FQNEAQ (reference sequence). The CDR3, as DNA: TGTGCCAGCAGCTTAGCATGGGATACCGGGGGCGGGTACGAGCAGTACTTC. This encodes CASSLAWDTGGGYEQYF.

V is TRBV5-6 and J is TRBJ2-4, with D perhaps TRBD1 (6 bases). The V end was cut by 4 bases, the J end by 9 bases, with 23 bases between. The germline CDR1 and CDR2 sequences are SGHDT and YYEEEE. The CDR3 contains 16 residues. The CDR3 DNA is TGTGCCAGCAGCCTTAGGGACACGGGTCGTTCTAGCATTCAGTACTTC. Protein sequence: CASSLRDTGRSSIQYF.

This rearrangement joins TRBV7-6 to TRBJ2-1, with TRBD1 as a possible D gene (6 bases). CDR3 size: 16 residues. V was shortened by 6 bases and J by 3 bases, with 18 bases between the two germline ends. Germline-derived CDR1 and CDR2 are SGHVS and FNYEAQ. DNA for the CDR3: TGTGCCAGCAGTTTGGGGACGGGACATTTCTACAATGAGCAGTTCTTC. As protein: CASSLGTGHFYNEQFF.

V is TRBV19 and J is TRBJ2-5; D not certain. Germline CDR1 LNHDA, CDR2 SQIVND (reference sequence). The length of the CDR3 is 12 residues. V shed 3 bases and J shed 7 bases, with 9 bases lying between them. In DNA, the CDR3 is TGTGCCAGTAGTATTGCCTATGGGACCCAGTACTTC. This translates into CASSIAYGTQYF.

This clone occurred once. CDR3 in DNA: TGTGCCAGCAGCTTGGGCCGAGAGACCCAGTACTTC. Residues: CASSLGRETQYF. The V gene is TRBV5-8, the J gene TRBJ2-5; D call uncertain. Germline lookup yields CDR1 SGHTS and CDR2 YDEGEE. This CDR3 is built from 12 residues. Trimming took off 0 bases at V and 4 bases at J, with 4 bases between the two ends.

J is TRBJ1-2 and V is TRBV6-5; a possible D gene is TRBD1 (5 bases). This CDR3 region has 12 residues. The germline V and J ends were trimmed by 9 bases and 8 bases, with 16 bases remaining between them. CDR1 MNHEY and CDR2 SVGAGI come from the germline V gene. CDR3 in amino acids: CASRLGGTGYTF. Written as DNA, the CDR3 is TGTGCCAGTAGGCTCGGGGGGACCGGCTACACCTTC.

CDR3 in DNA: TGTGCCAGCTCACCGCGGAGACAGGGAACGAACACTGAAGCTTTCTTT. Amino acid sequence: CASSPRRQGTNTEAFF. The chain couples TRBV18 to TRBJ1-1; 7 bases line up with TRBD1. J lost 1 base, V lost 3 bases, and 8 bases had no gene match. Per the germline V gene, CDR1 is KGHSH and CDR2 is LQKENI. This CDR3 has 16 amino acids.

The CDR3 spells CASSLGSYYGYTF. CDR3 nucleotide sequence: TGTGCCAGCAGCCTAGGGTCCTACTATGGCTACACCTTC. The J gene is TRBJ1-2, the V gene TRBV14; D is ambiguous. V lost 4 bases, J lost 3 bases, and 9 bases lay in between. The germline V gene encodes CDR1 SGHDN and CDR2 FVKESK. The CDR3 sequence is 13 residues long.

The V and J genes are TRBV6-1 and TRBJ1-6, with D perhaps TRBD1 (5 bases). CDR3 size: 16 residues. Trimming removed 4 bases at V and 7 bases at J, with 17 bases between. Per the germline V gene, CDR1 is MNHNS and CDR2 is SASEGT. The DNA of the CDR3 is TGTGCCAGCAGTGTCGCTGGGGACGGACCCAATTCACCCCTCCACTTT. It yields the protein CASSVAGDGPNSPLHF.

J is TRBJ2-3 and V is TRBV11-2, with 14 bases identical to TRBD2. V trimming: 5 bases; J trimming: 4 bases; junction bases outside the gene matches: 8. CDR3 length: 17 residues. Per the germline V gene, CDR1 is SGHAT and CDR2 is FQNNGV. The DNA for the CDR3 is TGTGCCAGCAGCGCACGACCGGGACTAGCGGGGGCAGATACGCAGTATTTT. This translates into CASSARPGLAGADTQYF.

In its sample, this clone was seen a few times. This chain uses TRBV18 with TRBJ1-5, with D possibly matching TRBD1 (5 bases). The germline gives CDR1 KGHSH, CDR2 LQKENI. The CDR3 is 14 residues long. Trimming removed 0 bases from V and 6 bases from J, with 9 bases in between. The CDR3 loop is CASSPPGETQPQHF. CDR3 sequence (DNA): TGTGCCAGCTCACCACCGGGGGAGACTCAGCCCCAGCATTTT.